The clone carrying this T cell receptor beta chain was counted at least ten times. The antigen is unknown. Amplification of TCR beta CDR3 regions was performed using RNA transcripts as template. Initially, a first-round RT-PCR of the TCR CDR3 employed the HTBI primer set. A single record per CDR3 protein comes from TCRdb applying MiXCR to the multiplex PCR reads. The sample lists more than 500,000 distinct CDR3 sequences; roughly 46% were seen once. The V and J ends lost 0 bases and 0 bases respectively, with 12 bases between them. The CDR3 has 16 amino acids. Germline V lookup: CDR1 SGHRS, CDR2 YFSETQ. The data are from a study of T cells in Graves' hyperthyroidism and ophthalmopathy. The study's findings and limits: Median prediction lead before ophthalmopathy onset was six to eight months with the model. In the blood, most expanded thyroid clonotypes above 0.001 appeared as well.

This sequence was found in an adult woman with Graves' disease, either hyperthyroidism or ophthalmopathy (not recorded which). The sequencing sample was made of peripheral blood or thyroid tissue (not recorded which). The genes are TRBV5-1 and TRBJ1-1, with a possible D match to TRBD1 (6 bases). The CDR3 loop is CASSLEGGGMNTEAFF. In DNA, the CDR3 is TGCGCCAGCAGCTTGGAAGGGGGGGGAATGAACACTGAAGCTTTCTTT.